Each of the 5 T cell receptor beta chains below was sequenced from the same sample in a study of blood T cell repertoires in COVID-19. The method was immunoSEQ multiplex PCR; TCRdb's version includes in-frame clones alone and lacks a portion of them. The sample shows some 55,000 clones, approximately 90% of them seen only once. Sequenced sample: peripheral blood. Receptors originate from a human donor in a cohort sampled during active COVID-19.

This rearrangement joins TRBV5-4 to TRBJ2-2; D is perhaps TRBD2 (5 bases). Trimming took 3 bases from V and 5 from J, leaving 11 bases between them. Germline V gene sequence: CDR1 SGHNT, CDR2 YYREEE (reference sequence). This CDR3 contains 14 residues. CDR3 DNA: TGTGCCAGCAGCTCCATGTCGGGGACCGGGGAGCTGTTTTTT. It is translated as CASSSMSGTGELFF. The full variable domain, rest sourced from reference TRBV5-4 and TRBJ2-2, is ETGVTQSPTHLIKTRGQQVTLRCSSQSGHNTVSWYQQALGQGPQFIFQYYREEENGRGNFPPRFSGLQFPNYSSELNVNALELDDSALYLCASSSMSGTGELFFGEGSRLTVL.

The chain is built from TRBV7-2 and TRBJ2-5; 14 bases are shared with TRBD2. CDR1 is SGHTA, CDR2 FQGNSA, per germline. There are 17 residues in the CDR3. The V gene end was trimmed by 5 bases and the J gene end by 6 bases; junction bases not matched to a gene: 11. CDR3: CASSPETSGGARKTQYF. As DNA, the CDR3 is TGTGCCAGCAGCCCCGAGACTAGCGGGGGGGCCCGAAAGACCCAGTACTTC. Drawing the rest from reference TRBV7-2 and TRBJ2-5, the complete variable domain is GAGVSQSPSNKVTEKGKDVELRCDPISGHTALYWYRQSLGQGLEFLIYFQGNSAPDKSGLPSDRFSAERTGGSVSTLTIQRTQQEDSAVYLCASSPETSGGARKTQYFGPGTRLLVL.

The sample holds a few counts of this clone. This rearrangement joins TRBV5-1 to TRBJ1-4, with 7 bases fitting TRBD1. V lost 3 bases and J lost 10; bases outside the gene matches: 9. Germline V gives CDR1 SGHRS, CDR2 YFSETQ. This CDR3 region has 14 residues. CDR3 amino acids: CASSWDSLLGKLFF. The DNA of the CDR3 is TGCGCCAGCAGCTGGGACAGCCTGCTAGGAAAACTGTTTTTT.

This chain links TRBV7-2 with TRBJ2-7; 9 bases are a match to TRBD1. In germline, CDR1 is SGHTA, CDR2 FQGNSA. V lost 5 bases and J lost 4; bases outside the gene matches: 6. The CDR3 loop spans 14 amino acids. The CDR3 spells CASSLRDRVYEQYV. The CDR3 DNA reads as TGTGCCAGCAGCCTCCGGGACAGGGTGTACGAGCAGTACGTC.

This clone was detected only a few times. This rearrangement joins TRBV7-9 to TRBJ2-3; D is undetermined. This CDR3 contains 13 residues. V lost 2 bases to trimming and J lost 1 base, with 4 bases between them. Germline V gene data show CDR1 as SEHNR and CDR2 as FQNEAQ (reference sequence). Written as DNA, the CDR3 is TGTGCCAGCAGCTTAATCGGCACAGATACGCAGTATTTT. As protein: CASSLIGTDTQYF.